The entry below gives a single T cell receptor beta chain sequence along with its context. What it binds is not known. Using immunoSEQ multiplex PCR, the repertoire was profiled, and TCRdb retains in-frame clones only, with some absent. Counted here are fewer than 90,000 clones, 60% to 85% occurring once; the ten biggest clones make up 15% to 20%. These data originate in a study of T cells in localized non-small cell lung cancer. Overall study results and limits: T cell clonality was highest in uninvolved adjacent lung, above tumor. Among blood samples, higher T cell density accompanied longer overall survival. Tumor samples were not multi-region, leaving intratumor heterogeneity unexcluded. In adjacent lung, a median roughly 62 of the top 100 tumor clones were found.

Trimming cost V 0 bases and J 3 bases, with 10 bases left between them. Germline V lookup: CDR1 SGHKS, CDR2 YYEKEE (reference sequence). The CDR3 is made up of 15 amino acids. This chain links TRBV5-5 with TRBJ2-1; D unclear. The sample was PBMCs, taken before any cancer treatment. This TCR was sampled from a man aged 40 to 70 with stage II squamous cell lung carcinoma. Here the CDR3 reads CASSLEGGFYNEQFF. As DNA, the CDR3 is TGTGCCAGCAGCTTGGAGGGCGGCTTCTACAATGAGCAGTTCTTC. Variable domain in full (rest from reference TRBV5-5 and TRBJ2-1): DAGVTQSPTHLIKTRGQQVTLRCSPISGHKSVSWYQQVLGQGPQFIFQYYEKEERGRGNFPDRFSARQFPNYSSELNVNALLLGDSALYLCASSLEGGFYNEQFFGPGTRLTVL.